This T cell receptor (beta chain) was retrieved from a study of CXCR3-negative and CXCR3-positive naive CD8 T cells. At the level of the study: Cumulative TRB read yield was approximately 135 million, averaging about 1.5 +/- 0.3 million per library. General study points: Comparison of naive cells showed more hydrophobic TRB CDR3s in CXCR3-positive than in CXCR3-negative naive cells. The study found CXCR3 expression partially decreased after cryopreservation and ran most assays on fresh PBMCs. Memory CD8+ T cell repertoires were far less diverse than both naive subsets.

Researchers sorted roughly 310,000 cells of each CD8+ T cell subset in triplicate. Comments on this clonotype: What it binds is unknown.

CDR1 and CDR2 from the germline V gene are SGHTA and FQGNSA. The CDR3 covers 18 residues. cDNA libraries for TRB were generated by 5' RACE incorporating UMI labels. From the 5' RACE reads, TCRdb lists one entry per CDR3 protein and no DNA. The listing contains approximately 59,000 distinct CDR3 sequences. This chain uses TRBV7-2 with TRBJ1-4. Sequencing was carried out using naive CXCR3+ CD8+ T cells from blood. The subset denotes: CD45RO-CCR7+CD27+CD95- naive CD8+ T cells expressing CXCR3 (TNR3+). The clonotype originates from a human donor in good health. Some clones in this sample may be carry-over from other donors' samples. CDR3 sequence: CASSPADEPVITNEKLFF. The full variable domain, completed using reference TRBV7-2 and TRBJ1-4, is GAGVSQSPSNKVTEKGKDVELRCDPISGHTALYWYRQSLGQGLEFLIYFQGNSAPDKSGLPSDRFSAERTGGSVSTLTIQRTQQEDSAVYLCASSPADEPVITNEKLFFGSGTQLSVL.